Given below is one T cell receptor beta chain in context. At least ten counts were recorded for this clonotype. Its antigen specificity is not known. The sample holds no much larger clone one base away, and base qualities are not on file. Including cysteine and phenylalanine, the CDR3 has 16 amino acids. Only the CDR3 DNA stays, 48 bases, in frame from base 1. Trimming costs V 0 bases and J 0 bases, and their ends lie 11 bases apart. As encoded in the germline V gene, CDR1 is SGDLS while CDR2 is YYNGEE. The data belong to a study of CD8 T cells in ankylosing spondylitis (dated by TCRdb to about 2017). Study-level background: T cell receptor beta repertoires were profiled in healthy donors and ankylosing spondylitis patients so that disease-linked TCR variants could be found. The full study cohort comprised around 25 ankylosing spondylitis patients and roughly 100 healthy donors. Peripheral blood was sampled, and synovial fluid was also collected from ankylosing spondylitis patients. Study-wide conclusions, independent of this receptor: Blood from ankylosing spondylitis patients appeared to be characterized by a TCR beta motif made up of several highly homologous amino acid variants. The disease-linked clones were reported as significantly enriched in matched synovial fluid samples from ankylosing spondylitis patients. The disease-linked clones had a CD8+ phenotype and were found at relatively low frequencies in peripheral blood. Some motif variants had previously been reported in the synovial fluid and blood of reactive arthritis patients, which suggests shared mechanisms of disease initiation.

Sequencing relied on an Illumina HiSeq 2500. Quantitative 5'-RACE with molecular barcodes was used to prepare TCR beta libraries. The authors processed their data as follows. Disease-linked TCR variants were identified with a new computational method built on a probabilistic model of VDJ rearrangement. TCRdb redid the processing of the public reads, applying fastp at Q25 and MiXCR, and retained in-frame beta chains. Rows matching on CDR3 protein sequence are summarized as one entry with the most common DNA and genes. In this record, the V and J calls reflect TCRdb's handling and not the investigators' own analysis. Counted in this sample were approximately 220,000 distinct CDR3 sequences; under 12% of them appeared once. Roughly a fifth of the sample is taken by the ten largest.

The sample comprised blood, either unsorted or a sorted T cell fraction (not recorded which). The receptor's source is a male donor with ankylosing spondylitis or in good health (not recorded which). The chain uses TRBV9 and TRBJ2-3; tentative D gene TRBD1, with 5 bases matching. Read as DNA, the sequence is TGTGCCAGCAGCGTAGACCAGGGCGCCAGCACAGATACGCAGTATTTT. Translated, it reads CASSVDQGASTDTQYF.